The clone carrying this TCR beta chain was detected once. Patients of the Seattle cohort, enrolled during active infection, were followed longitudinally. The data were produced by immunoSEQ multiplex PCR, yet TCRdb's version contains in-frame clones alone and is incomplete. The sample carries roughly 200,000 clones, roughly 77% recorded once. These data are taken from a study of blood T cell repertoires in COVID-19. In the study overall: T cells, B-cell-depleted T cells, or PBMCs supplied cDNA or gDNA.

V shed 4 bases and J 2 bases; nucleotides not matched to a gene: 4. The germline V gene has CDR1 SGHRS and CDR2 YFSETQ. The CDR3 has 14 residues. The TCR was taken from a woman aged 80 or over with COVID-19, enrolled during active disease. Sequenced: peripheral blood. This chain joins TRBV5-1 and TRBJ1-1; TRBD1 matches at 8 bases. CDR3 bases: TGCGCCAGCAGCAAAGACAGGGGAAACACTGAAGCTTTCTTT. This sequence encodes CASSKDRGNTEAFF.